Listed below are T cell receptor beta chains from one sample, sequenced in a study of shared clonotypes between healthy human individuals. Libraries were prepared by immunoSEQ multiplex PCR; TCRdb keeps only in-frame clonotypes and omits some of them. The sample holds 2.3 million or so clones, over 90% seen once. The sequenced material came from naive CD4+ T cells from PBMCs. These receptors all come from a man between 18 and 35 years old in good health. Some clones in this sample may be carry-over from other donors' samples. The CDR3 runs from the conserved cysteine through the conserved F or W. The D gene is left open where the match is weak. For some rows the clone size is stated as once, few or many, or as a class when expanded; others skip it.

v_call	j_call	clone_size	d_call	cdr3_aa	cdr3_nt
TRBV28	TRBJ2-5	.	.	CAIQGLGGKDARETQYF	TGTGCCATCCAGGGATTGGGGGGTAAAGATGCGAGGGAGACCCAGTACTTC
TRBV6-5	TRBJ2-2	.	TRBD1	CASSYRGTGGAGELFF	TGTGCCAGCAGTTATAGGGGGACAGGTGGGGCCGGGGAGCTGTTTTTT
TRBV30	TRBJ2-2	.	TRBD2	CAWEWSSGSTGELFF	TGTGCCTGGGAATGGTCTAGCGGGAGCACCGGGGAGCTGTTTTTT
TRBV28	TRBJ2-7	.	TRBD2	CASSFGREGRFYEQYF	TGTGCCAGCAGTTTTGGGCGGGAGGGCCGTTTCTACGAGCAGTACTTC
TRBV7-9	TRBJ2-7	.	TRBD1	CASSPPTGRYEQYF	TGTGCCAGCAGCCCCCCGACAGGGAGATACGAGCAGTACTTC
TRBV30	TRBJ2-6	.	.	CAWSVSYSGANVLTF	TGTGCCTGGAGTGTATCCTACTCTGGGGCCAACGTCCTGACTTTC
TRBV11-2	TRBJ1-1	.	.	CASSLVVRRDEAFF	TGTGCCAGCAGCTTAGTTGTTCGCCGGGATGAAGCTTTCTTT
TRBV9	TRBJ2-7	.	.	CASSVASGSYEQYF	TGTGCCAGCAGCGTAGCTTCAGGGAGTTACGAGCAGTACTTC
TRBV4-1	TRBJ1-2	.	TRBD1	CASSPSGTGVSGYTF	TGCGCCAGCAGCCCTTCCGGGACAGGGGTGAGTGGCTACACCTTC
TRBV7-8	TRBJ2-5	.	TRBD2	CASSLRAGGGETQYF	TGTGCCAGCAGCTTACGAGCGGGAGGCGGTGAGACCCAGTACTTC
TRBV5-1	TRBJ2-5	.	TRBD1	CASSLRTGVSETQYF	TGCGCCAGCAGCTTGAGGACAGGGGTTAGCGAGACCCAGTACTTC
TRBV7-2	TRBJ2-2	.	TRBD2	CASSLNRLAGSTGELFF	TGTGCCAGCAGCTTAAATCGGTTAGCGGGAAGCACCGGGGAGCTGTTTTTT
TRBV10-1	TRBJ2-1	.	.	CASTDRYYNEQFF	TGCGCCAGCACTGACAGGTACTACAATGAGCAGTTCTTC
TRBV5-6	TRBJ1-2	.	.	CASSSVAFERGGYTF	TGTGCCAGCAGCTCCGTCGCCTTCGAACGGGGTGGCTACACCTTC
TRBV5-4	TRBJ1-2	.	TRBD1	CASSATQGADGYTF	TGTGCCAGCAGCGCTACACAGGGGGCGGATGGCTACACCTTC
TRBV6-1	TRBJ2-7	.	.	CASRGAVSYEQYF	TGTGCCAGCCGGGGCGCGGTCTCCTACGAGCAGTACTTC
TRBV28	TRBJ2-7	.	TRBD2	CASTLSAGLAGGREQYF	TGTGCCAGCACCCTTTCTGCGGGGCTAGCGGGAGGCAGAGAGCAGTACTTC
TRBV27	TRBJ1-2	.	TRBD1	CASSTPPRDGTGVGGYGYTF	TGTGCCAGCAGTACACCCCCGCGCGACGGGACAGGGGTAGGGGGCTATGGCTACACCTTC
TRBV5-4	TRBJ1-5	.	.	CASSTFGGVNQPQHF	TGTGCCAGCAGCACATTTGGGGGGGTCAATCAGCCCCAGCATTTT
TRBV5-1	TRBJ2-5	.	.	CASSLGQLEETQYF	TGCGCCAGCAGCTTGGGACAGCTAGAAGAGACCCAGTACTTC
TRBV27	TRBJ2-5	.	TRBD2	CASSFRSGGWETQYF	TGTGCCAGCAGTTTTCGTTCGGGGGGATGGGAGACCCAGTACTTC
TRBV28	TRBJ1-2	.	.	CAGARGFGGSGYTF	TGTGCCGGCGCCAGGGGTTTCGGAGGAAGTGGCTACACCTTC
TRBV6-1	TRBJ2-2	.	.	CASSDNSIGELFF	TGTGCCAGCAGTGATAATAGCATCGGGGAGCTGTTTTTT
TRBV5-1	TRBJ2-6	once	.	CATRAGSGANVLTF	TGCGCTACTAGGGCGGGATCTGGGGCCAACGTCCTGACTTTC
TRBV6-5	TRBJ2-1	.	.	CASTTRATEENEQFF	TGTGCCAGCACCACGCGAGCGACCGAGGAAAATGAGCAGTTCTTC
TRBV2	TRBJ2-7	.	.	CASSQNQLFQYF	TGTGCCAGCAGTCAGAACCAGCTTTTTCAGTACTTC